This T cell receptor beta chain comes out of a study of T cell changes during pregnancy in multiple sclerosis. V was cut by 6 bases and J by 5 bases, with 14 bases left in between. The germline V gene has CDR1 MNHEY and CDR2 SVGAGI. CDR3 size: 14 residues. This table comes from immunoSEQ multiplex PCR, and its TCRdb copy is limited to in-frame clones, with some not included. The top ten hold around 1.6% of the sample, which has about 70,000 clones, roughly nine tenths seen once. Sequences were derived from peripheral blood, sampled after pregnancy. The sequence derives from a female donor with multiple sclerosis, enrolled in a pregnancy study. This rearrangement joins TRBV6-5 to TRBJ2-1; tentatively, D is TRBD1 (6 bases). The CDR3 loop reads CASRETGEHNEQFF. The CDR3 coding sequence is TGTGCCAGCAGGGAGACAGGCGAACACAATGAGCAGTTCTTC.